The clone carrying this T cell receptor (beta chain) was counted at least ten times. The sample is drawn from a study of regulatory T cells in long-lasting Graves disease. Study in general: Persistent Graves' disease required over 5 years of antithyroid drugs and positive TSH receptor antibodies.

As for time point: persistent/refractory GD, antithyroid drugs over 5 years with positive TRAb. RNA extracted from PBMCs served as the sequencing template. Through Arm-PCR of CDR3 regions and iRepertoire HTBI primers, TCR beta libraries were built. TCRdb used MiXCR to reprocess the multiplex PCR reads, holding one entry per CDR3 protein. This table has a few hundred thousand distinct CDR3 sequences, about 20% appearing once. This CDR3 comprises 13 residues. The V segment lost 6 bases and the J segment 8 bases; nucleotides outside the gene matches: 7. Germline CDR1 reads MDHEN; CDR2 reads SYDVKM. Sequences were derived from peripheral blood mononuclear cells (PBMCs), sampled when the disease was refractory, from a patient treated with antithyroid drugs. This chain joins TRBV28 and TRBJ1-1; 9 bases fit TRBD1. This sequence was found in a female donor with Graves disease. The CDR3: CASSPPGTGEAFF. The CDR3 nucleotides are TGTGCCAGCAGCCCCCCGGGGACAGGGGAAGCTTTCTTT.